This T cell receptor (beta chain) was captured by sequencing in a study of radiation and T cells in renal cell carcinoma. The time point here: blood 4 weeks post-SBRT, at nephrectomy. Documented treatment: 15 Gy SBRT to primary tumor, nephrectomy 4 weeks later. Nephrectomy followed 15 Gy stereotactic body radiation by 4 weeks. The V end lost 5 bases, the J end lost 5 bases, and 16 bases lay between the germline ends. The CDR3 spans 14 residues. Germline V gene data show CDR1 as SGHNT and CDR2 as YYREEE (reference sequence). This table comes from immunoSEQ multiplex PCR, and its TCRdb copy is limited to in-frame clones, with some not included. Altogether about 73,000 clones are present, less than 90% being singletons, with the ten largest covering 2% to 3%. Study results and caveats: In blood, top tumor clones expanded by 2 weeks, shrinking by 4.

Remarks on this clone: Antigen: not known.

This TCR derives from a woman aged 55 to 70 with renal cell carcinoma. The V and J genes are TRBV5-4 and TRBJ1-2; weak D call: TRBD1 (6 bases). This specimen was blood, taken from a patient whose treatment included radiotherapy and nephrectomy. DNA for the CDR3: TGTGCCAGCAGTTCGGCTCCGGACAGTTATGGCTACACCTTC. Protein sequence: CASSSAPDSYGYTF.